This TCR beta chain was profiled in a study of lymphopenia after photon versus proton radiotherapy. Regarding the study as a whole: Post-nadir diversity loss with photons came from oligoclonal expansion, particularly CD8+ Temra cells. Survival link was tested only in deceased patients; proton benefit remains a possibility. Proton therapy kept repertoires fairly stable, unlike photons, which gained effector/memory cells. Larger post-nadir TCR diversity loss correlated inversely with survival in deceased patients.

The CDR3 runs 15 residues. Germline V gives CDR1 MDHEN, CDR2 SYDVKM. V shed 4 bases and J 7 bases; nucleotides not matched to a gene: 9. The protocol was immunoSEQ multiplex PCR, while the TCRdb copy is restricted to in-frame clones and leaves out a portion. The sample shows more than 80,000 clones, over 70% of them seen only once. Regarding this clone: As yet, its antigen is unknown.

This rearrangement joins TRBV28 to TRBJ1-2; 10 positions match TRBD1. The sequencing used peripheral blood, collected from a patient treated with proton-based radiotherapy. The origin of this receptor is a man aged 55 to 70 with pancreatic cancer. The CDR3 is CASSSIGQGEPGYTF. In DNA form, the CDR3 reads TGTGCCAGCAGTTCGATAGGACAGGGGGAACCTGGCTACACCTTC.